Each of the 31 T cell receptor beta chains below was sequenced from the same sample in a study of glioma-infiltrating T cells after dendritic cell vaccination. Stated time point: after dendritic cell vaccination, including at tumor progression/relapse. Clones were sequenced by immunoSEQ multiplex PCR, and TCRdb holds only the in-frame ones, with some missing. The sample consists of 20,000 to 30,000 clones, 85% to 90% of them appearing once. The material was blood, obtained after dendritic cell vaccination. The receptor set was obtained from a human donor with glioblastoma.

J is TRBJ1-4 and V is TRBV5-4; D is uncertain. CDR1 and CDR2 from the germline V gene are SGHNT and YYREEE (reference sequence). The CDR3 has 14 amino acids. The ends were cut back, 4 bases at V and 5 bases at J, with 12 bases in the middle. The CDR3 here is CASSQREVNEKLFF. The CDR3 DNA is TGTGCCAGCAGCCAGAGGGAGGTCAATGAAAAACTGTTTTTT.

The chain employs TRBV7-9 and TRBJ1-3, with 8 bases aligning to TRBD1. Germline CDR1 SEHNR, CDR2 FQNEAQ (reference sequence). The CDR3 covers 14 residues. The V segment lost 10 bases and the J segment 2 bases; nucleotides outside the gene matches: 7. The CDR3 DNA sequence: TGTGCCATCCACCGGACAGGGACTGGAAACACCATATATTTT. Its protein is CAIHRTGTGNTIYF.

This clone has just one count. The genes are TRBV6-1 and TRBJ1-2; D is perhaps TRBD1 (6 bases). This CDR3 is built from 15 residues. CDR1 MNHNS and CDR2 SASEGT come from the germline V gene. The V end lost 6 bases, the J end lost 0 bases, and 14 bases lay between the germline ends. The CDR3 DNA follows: TGTGCCAGCAGGGCGTCGACAGGTGCTAACTATGGCTACACCTTC. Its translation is CASRASTGANYGYTF.

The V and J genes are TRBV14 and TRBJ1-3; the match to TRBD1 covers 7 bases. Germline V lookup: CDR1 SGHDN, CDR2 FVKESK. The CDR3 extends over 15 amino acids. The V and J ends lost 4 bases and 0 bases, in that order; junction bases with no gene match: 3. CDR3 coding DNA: TGTGCCAGCAGCCTACAGGGGATCTCTGGAAACACCATATATTTT. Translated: CASSLQGISGNTIYF.

The CDR3 protein is CASSPFGQGEDTQYF. CDR3 coding DNA: TGTGCCAGCTCACCATTCGGACAGGGAGAGGATACGCAGTATTTT. The gene calls are TRBV18 and TRBJ2-3, with 8 bases lining up with TRBD1. Per the germline V gene, CDR1 is KGHSH and CDR2 is LQKENI. This CDR3 is built from 15 residues. V lost 2 bases, J lost 6 bases, and 7 bases stayed unmatched.

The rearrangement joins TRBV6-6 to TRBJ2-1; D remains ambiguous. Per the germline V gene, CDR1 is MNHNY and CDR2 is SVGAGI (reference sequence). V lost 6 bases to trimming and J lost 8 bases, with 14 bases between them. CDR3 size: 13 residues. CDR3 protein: CASRVGSIDEQFF. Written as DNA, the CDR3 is TGTGCCAGCAGGGTGGGCTCCATCGATGAGCAGTTCTTC.

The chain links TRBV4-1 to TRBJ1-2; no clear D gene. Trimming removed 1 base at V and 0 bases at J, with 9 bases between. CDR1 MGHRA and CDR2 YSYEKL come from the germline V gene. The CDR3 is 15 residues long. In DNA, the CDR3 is TGCGCCAGCAGCCAAGGCCAGCGCTCTAACTATGGCTACACCTTC. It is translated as CASSQGQRSNYGYTF.

The CDR3 loop reads CASSQGGNLLRGPPLHF. The CDR3 DNA reads TGTGCCAGCAGCCAAGGGGGAAACTTACTCAGGGGGCCACCCCTCCACTTT. The chain uses TRBV14 and TRBJ1-6; 8 bases are shared with TRBD1. Trimming removed 1 base from V and 11 bases from J; junction bases left unmatched: 13. There are 17 residues in the CDR3. Looked up from germline, CDR1 is SGHDN and CDR2 is FVKESK.

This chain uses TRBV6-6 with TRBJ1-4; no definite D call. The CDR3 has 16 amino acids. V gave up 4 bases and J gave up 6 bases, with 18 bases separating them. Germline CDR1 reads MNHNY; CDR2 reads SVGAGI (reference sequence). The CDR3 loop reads CASSSRGGPRDEKLFF. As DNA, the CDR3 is TGTGCCAGCAGTTCCCGGGGTGGGCCGCGGGATGAAAAACTGTTTTTT.

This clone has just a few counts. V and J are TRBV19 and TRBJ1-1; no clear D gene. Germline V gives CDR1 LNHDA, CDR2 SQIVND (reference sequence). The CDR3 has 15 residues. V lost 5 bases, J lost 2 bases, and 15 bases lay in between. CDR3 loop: CASSSPHMQNTEAFF. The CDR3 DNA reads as TGTGCCAGTAGTTCCCCCCACATGCAAAACACTGAAGCTTTCTTT.

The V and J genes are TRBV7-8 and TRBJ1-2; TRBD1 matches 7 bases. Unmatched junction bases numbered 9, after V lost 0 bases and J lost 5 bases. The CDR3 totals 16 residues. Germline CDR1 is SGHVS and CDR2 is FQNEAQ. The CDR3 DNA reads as TGTGCCAGCAGCTTAGCGCTCGTCAGGGGGACTTATGGCTACACCTTC. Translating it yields CASSLALVRGTYGYTF.

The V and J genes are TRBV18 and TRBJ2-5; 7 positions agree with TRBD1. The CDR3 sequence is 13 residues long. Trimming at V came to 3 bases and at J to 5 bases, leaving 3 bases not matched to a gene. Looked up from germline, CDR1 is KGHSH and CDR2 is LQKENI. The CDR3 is CASSPLTGETQYF. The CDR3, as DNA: TGTGCCAGCTCACCGTTGACAGGGGAGACCCAGTACTTC.

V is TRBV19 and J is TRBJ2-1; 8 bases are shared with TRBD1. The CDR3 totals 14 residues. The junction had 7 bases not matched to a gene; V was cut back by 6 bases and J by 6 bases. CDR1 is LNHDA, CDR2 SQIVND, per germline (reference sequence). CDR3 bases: TGTGCCAGTAGAAGGCAGGGGGCCCGCAATGAGCAGTTCTTC. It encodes CASRRQGARNEQFF.

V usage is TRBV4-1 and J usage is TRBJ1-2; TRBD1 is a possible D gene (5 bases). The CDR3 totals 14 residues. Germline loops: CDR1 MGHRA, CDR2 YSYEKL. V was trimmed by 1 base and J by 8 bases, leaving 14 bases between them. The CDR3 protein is CASSQVGAGGGYTF. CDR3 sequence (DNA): TGCGCCAGCAGCCAAGTTGGGGCAGGCGGAGGCTACACCTTC.

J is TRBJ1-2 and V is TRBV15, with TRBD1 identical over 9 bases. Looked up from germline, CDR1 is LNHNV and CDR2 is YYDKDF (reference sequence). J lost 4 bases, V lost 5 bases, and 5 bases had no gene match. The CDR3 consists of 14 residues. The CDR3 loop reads CATSGTTGGYGYTF. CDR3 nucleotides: TGTGCCACCAGCGGTACGACAGGGGGCTATGGCTACACCTTC.

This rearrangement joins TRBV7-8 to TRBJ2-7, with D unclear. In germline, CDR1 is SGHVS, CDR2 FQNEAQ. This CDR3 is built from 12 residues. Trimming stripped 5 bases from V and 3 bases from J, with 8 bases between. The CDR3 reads CASSGPVYEQYF. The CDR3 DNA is TGTGCCAGCAGCGGGCCGGTCTACGAGCAGTACTTC.

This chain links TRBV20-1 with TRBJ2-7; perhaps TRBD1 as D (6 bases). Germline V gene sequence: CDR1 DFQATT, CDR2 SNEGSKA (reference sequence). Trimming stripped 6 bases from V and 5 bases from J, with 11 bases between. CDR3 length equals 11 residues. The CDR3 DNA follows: TGCAGTGCCAGATCAGGGGACGAGCAGTACTTC. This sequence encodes CSARSGDEQYF.

The CDR3, as DNA: TGTGCAGGCGGGGACGCGAACACCGGGGAGCTGTTTTTT. It is translated as CAGGDANTGELFF. The V gene is TRBV19, the J gene TRBJ2-2, with D possibly being TRBD2 (6 bases). This CDR3 region has 13 residues. Germline CDR1 LNHDA, CDR2 SQIVND (reference sequence).

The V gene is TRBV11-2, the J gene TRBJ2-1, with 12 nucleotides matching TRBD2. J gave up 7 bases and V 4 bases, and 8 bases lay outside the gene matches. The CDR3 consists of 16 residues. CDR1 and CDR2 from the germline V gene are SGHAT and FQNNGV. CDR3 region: CASSSASGGALNEQFF. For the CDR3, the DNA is TGTGCCAGCAGCTCCGCTAGCGGGGGGGCTTTGAATGAGCAGTTCTTC.

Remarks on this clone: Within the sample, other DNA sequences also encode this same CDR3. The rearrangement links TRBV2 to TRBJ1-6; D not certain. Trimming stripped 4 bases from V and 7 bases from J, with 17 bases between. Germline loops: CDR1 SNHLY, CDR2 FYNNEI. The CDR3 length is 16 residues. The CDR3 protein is CASSGGSSDSNSPLHF. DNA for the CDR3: TGTGCCAGCAGTGGAGGCAGTTCAGATTCCAATTCACCCCTCCACTTT.

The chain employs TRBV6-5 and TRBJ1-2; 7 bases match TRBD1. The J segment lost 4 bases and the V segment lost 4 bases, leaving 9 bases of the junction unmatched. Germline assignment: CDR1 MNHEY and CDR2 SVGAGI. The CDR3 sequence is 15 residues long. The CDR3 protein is CASSSLSGQTYGYTF. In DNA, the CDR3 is TGTGCCAGCAGTTCCTTGTCGGGACAGACCTATGGCTACACCTTC.

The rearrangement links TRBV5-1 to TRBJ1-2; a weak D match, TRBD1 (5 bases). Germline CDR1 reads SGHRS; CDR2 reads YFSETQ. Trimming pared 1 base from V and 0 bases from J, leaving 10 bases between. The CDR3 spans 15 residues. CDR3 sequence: CASSLTGGTNYGYTF. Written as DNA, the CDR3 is TGCGCCAGCAGCTTGACGGGGGGAACTAACTATGGCTACACCTTC. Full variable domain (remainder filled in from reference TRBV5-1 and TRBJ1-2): KAGVTQTPRYLIKTRGQQVTLSCSPISGHRSVSWYQQTPGQGLQFLFEYFSETQRNKGNFPGRFSGRQFSNSRSEMNVSTLELGDSALYLCASSLTGGTNYGYTFGSGTRLTVV.

The CDR3 nucleotides read TGTGCCAGCAGCTTGTTCGGGCAGGGATCTGGCTACACCTTC. It is translated as CASSLFGQGSGYTF. This chain links TRBV5-4 with TRBJ1-2; perhaps TRBD1 as D (5 bases). CDR3 size: 14 residues. Trimming pared 1 base from V and 7 bases from J, leaving 14 bases between. The germline gives CDR1 SGHNT, CDR2 YYREEE (reference sequence).

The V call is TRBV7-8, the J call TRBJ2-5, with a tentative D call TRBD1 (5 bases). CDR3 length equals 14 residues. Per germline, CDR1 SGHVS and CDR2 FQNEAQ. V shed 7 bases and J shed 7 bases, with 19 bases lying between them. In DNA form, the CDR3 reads TGTGCCAGCACCCCCTGGGGCCGCCGCGGGACCCAGTACTTC. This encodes CASTPWGRRGTQYF.

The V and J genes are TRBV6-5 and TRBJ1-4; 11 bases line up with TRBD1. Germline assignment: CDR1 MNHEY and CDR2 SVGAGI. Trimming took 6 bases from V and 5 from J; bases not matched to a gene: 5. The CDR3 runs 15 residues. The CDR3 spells CASSLGTGGNEKLFF. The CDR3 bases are TGTGCCAGCAGCCTCGGGACAGGGGGAAATGAAAAACTGTTTTTT.

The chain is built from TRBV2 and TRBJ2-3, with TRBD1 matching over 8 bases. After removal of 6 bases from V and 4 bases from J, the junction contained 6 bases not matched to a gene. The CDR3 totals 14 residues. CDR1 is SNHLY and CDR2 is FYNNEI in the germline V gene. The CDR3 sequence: CASSLDRGPDTQYF. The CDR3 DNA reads TGTGCCAGCAGCCTTGACAGGGGCCCAGATACGCAGTATTTT.

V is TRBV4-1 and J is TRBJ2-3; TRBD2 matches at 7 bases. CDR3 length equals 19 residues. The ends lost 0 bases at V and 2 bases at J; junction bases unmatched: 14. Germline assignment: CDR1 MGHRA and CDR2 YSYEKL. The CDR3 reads CASSQEWGGLRGDTDTQYF. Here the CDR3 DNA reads TGCGCCAGCAGCCAAGAGTGGGGGGGTTTGCGGGGAGACACAGATACGCAGTATTTT.

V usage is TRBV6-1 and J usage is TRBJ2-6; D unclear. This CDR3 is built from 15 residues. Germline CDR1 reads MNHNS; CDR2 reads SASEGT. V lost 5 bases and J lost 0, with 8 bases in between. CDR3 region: CASSFDSSGANVLTF. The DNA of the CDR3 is TGTGCCAGCAGTTTTGATAGCTCTGGGGCCAACGTCCTGACTTTC.

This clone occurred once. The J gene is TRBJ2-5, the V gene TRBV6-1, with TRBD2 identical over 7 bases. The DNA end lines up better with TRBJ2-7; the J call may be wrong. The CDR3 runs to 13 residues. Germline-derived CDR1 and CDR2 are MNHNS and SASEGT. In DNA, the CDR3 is TGTGCCAGCAGTGGGGAGGGGACCTACGAGCAGTACTTC. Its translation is CASSGEGTYEQYF.

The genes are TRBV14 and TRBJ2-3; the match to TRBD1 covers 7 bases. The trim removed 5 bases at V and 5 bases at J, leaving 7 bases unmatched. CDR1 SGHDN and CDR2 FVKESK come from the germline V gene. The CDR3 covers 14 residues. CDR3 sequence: CASSDRAFGDTQYF. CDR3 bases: TGTGCCAGCAGCGACAGGGCCTTTGGAGATACGCAGTATTTT.

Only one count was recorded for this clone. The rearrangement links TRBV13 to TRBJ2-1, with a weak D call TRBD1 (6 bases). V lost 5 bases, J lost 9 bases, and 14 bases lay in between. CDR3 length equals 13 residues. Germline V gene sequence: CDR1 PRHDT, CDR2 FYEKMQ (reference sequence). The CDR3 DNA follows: TGTGCCAGCAGCGCAAGGGGGAAAGGTGAGCAGTTCTTC. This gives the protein CASSARGKGEQFF.